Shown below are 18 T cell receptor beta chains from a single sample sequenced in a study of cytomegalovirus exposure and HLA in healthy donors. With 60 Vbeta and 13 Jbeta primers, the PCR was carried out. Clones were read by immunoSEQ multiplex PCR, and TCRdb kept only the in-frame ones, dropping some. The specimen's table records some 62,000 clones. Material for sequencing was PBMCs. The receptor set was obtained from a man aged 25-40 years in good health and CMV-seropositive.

Here the CDR3 DNA reads TGTGCCATGGGCGGGAGGAGCTCCTACAATGAGCAGTTCTTC. Translation: CAMGGRSSYNEQFF. The chain recombines TRBV10-3 with TRBJ2-1; 8 bases match TRBD2. The CDR3 has 14 amino acids. Germline V gives CDR1 ENHRY, CDR2 SYGVKD. The J segment lost 0 bases and the V segment lost 9 bases, leaving 4 bases of the junction unmatched.

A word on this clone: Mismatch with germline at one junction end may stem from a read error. The CDR3 region is CASSRTGGAETQYF. In nucleotides, the CDR3 is TGTGCTAGCAGCCGGACAGGGGGCGCAGAGACCCAGTACTTC. The V and J genes are TRBV7-7 and TRBJ2-5; 11 bases map to TRBD1. The V gene's germline CDR1 is SSHAT and CDR2 FNYEAQ (reference sequence). The CDR3 is made up of 14 amino acids.

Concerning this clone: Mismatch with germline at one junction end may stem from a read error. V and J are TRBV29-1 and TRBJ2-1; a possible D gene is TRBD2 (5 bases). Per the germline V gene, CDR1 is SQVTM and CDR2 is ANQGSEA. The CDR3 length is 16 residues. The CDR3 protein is CSVDGVSNVSDNEQFF. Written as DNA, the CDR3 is TGCAGCGTTGACGGGGTTTCCAACGTCTCCGACAATGAGCAGTTCTTC.

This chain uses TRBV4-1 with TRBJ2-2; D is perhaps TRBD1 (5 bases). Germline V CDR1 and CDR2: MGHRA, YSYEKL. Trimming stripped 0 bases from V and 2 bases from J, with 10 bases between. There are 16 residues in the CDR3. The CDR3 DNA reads TGCGCCAGCAGCCAAGAGGGCAGGGCCAACACCGGGGAGCTGTTTTTT. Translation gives CASSQEGRANTGELFF.

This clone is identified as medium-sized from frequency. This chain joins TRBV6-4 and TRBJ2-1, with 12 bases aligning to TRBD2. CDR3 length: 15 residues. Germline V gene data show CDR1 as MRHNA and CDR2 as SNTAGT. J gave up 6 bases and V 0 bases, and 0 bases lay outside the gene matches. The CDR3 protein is CASSDSTSGSNEQFF. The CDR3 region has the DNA TGTGCCAGCAGTGACTCGACTAGCGGGAGCAATGAGCAGTTCTTC.

CDR3: CASSLVVSIHEQFF. In nucleotides, the CDR3 is TGTGCCAGCAGCTTAGTAGTTAGCATCCATGAGCAGTTCTTC. The chain couples TRBV7-9 to TRBJ2-1; D is uncertain. V lost 1 base to trimming and J lost 8 bases, with 12 bases between them. The V gene's germline CDR1 is SEHNR and CDR2 FQNEAQ (reference sequence). CDR3 length: 14 amino acids.

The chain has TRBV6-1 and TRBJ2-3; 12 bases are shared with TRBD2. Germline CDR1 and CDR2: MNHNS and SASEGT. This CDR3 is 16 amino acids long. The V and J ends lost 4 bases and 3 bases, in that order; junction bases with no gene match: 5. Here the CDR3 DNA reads TGTGCCAGCAGTGGACGACTAGCGGGGGATACAGATACGCAGTATTTT. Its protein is CASSGRLAGDTDTQYF.

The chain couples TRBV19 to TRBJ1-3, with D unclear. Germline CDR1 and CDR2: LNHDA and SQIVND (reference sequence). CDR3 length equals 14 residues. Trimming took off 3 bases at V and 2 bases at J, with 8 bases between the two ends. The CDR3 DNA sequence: TGTGCCAGTAGTATGCAGGAGGCTGGAAACACCATATATTTT. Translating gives CASSMQEAGNTIYF.

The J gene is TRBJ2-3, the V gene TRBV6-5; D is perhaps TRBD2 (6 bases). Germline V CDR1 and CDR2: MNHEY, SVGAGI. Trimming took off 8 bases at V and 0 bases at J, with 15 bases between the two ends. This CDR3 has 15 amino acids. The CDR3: CASLRAGRSTDTQYF. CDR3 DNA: TGTGCCAGCCTCCGCGCGGGGAGGAGCACAGATACGCAGTATTTT.

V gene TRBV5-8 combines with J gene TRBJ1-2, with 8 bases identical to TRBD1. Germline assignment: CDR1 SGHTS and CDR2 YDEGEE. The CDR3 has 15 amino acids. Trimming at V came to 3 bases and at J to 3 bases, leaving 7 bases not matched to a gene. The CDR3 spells CASSSRTGRDYGYTF. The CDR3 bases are TGTGCCAGCAGCTCCCGGACAGGGAGGGACTATGGCTACACCTTC.

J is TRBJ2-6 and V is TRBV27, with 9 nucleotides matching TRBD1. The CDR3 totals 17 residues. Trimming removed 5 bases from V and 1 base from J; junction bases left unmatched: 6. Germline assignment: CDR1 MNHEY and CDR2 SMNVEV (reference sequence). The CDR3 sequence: CASSPTGGTSGANVLTF. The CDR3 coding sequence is TGTGCCAGCAGTCCGACAGGGGGTACTTCTGGGGCCAACGTCCTGACTTTC.

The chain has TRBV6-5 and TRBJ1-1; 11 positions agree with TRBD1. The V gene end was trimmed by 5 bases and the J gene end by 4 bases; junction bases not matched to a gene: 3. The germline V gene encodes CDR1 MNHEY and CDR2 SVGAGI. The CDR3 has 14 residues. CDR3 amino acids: CASSEGTGGTEAFF. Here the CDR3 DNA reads TGTGCCAGCAGTGAAGGGACAGGGGGCACTGAAGCTTTCTTT.

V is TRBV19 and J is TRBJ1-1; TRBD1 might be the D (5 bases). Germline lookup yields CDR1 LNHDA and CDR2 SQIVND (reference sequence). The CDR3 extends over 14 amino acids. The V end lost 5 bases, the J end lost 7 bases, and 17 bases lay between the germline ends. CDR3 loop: CASSDGRGGYEAFF. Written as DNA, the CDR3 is TGTGCCAGTAGTGACGGACGCGGGGGATATGAAGCTTTCTTT.

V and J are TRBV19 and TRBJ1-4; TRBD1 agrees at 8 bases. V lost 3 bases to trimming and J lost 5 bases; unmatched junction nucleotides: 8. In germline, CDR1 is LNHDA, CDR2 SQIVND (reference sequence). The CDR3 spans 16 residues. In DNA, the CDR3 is TGTGCCAGTAGTATGGGTGGGACAGGAATCAATGAAAAACTGTTTTTT. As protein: CASSMGGTGINEKLFF. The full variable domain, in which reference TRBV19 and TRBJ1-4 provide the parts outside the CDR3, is DGGITQSPKYLFRKEGQNVTLSCEQNLNHDAMYWYRQDPGQGLRLIYYSQIVNDFQKGDIAEGYSVSREKKESFPLTVTSAQKNPTAFYLCASSMGGTGINEKLFFGSGTQLSVL.

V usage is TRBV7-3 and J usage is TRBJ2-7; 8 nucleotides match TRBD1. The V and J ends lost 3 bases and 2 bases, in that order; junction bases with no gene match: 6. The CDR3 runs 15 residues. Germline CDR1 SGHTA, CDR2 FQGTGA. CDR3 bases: TGTGCCAGCAGCTTCGATCAGGGGGCCGCCTACGAGCAGTACTTC. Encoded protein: CASSFDQGAAYEQYF.

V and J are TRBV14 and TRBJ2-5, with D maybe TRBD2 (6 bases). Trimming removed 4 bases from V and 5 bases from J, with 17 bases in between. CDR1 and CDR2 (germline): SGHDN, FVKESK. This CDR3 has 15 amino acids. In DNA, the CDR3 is TGTGCCAGCAGCCCGAGCCGGGGGAACAGGGAGACCCAGTACTTC. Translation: CASSPSRGNRETQYF.

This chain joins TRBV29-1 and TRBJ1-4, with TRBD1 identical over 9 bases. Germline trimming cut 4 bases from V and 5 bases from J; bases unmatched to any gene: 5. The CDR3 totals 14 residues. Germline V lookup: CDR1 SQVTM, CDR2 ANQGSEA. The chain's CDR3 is CSVVDRGVNEKLFF. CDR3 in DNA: TGCAGCGTTGTGGACAGGGGAGTGAATGAAAAACTGTTTTTT.

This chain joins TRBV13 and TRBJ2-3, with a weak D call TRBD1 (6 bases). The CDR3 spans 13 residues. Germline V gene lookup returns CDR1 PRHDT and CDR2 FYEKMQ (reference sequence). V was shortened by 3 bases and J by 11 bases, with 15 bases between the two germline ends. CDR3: CASSFGVGHKQYF. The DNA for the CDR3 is TGTGCCAGCAGCTTTGGAGTGGGACATAAGCAGTATTTT.